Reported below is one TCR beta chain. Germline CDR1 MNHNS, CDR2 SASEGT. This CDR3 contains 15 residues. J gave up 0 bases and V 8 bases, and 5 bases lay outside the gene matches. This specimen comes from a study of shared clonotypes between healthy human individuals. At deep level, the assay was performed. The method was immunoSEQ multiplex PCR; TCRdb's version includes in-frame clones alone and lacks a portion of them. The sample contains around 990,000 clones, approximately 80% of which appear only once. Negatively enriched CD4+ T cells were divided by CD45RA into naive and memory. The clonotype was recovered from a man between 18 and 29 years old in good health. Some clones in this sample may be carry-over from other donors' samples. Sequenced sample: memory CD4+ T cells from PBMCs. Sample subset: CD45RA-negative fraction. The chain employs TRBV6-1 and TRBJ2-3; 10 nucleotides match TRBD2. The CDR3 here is CASGRTSGSTDTQYF. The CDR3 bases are TGTGCCAGCGGGAGGACTAGCGGCAGCACAGATACGCAGTATTTT.